This TCR beta chain derives from a study of T cells in Graves' hyperthyroidism and ophthalmopathy. The source material, RNA transcripts, was used to amplify TCR beta CDR3 regions. The HTBI set primed first-round TCR CDR3 RT-PCR. TCRdb re-derived calls from the multiplex PCR reads in MiXCR, one entry per CDR3 protein. The table lists a few hundred thousand distinct CDR3 sequences, around a sixth of them singletons. This clonotype showed up many times. With 0 bases removed from V and 1 base from J, the gap between germline ends came to 6 bases. The germline V gene encodes CDR1 SGHTA and CDR2 FQGNSA. The length of the CDR3 is 14 residues.

The sequence was collected from a woman aged 18-29 years with Graves' hyperthyroidism that later progressed to Graves' ophthalmopathy. Sequenced input: blood. V gene TRBV7-2 combines with J gene TRBJ2-5; D gene unclear. As DNA, the CDR3 is TGTGCCAGCAGCTTAGCTCCGGTCCAAGAGACCCAGTACTTC. Its protein is CASSLAPVQETQYF.